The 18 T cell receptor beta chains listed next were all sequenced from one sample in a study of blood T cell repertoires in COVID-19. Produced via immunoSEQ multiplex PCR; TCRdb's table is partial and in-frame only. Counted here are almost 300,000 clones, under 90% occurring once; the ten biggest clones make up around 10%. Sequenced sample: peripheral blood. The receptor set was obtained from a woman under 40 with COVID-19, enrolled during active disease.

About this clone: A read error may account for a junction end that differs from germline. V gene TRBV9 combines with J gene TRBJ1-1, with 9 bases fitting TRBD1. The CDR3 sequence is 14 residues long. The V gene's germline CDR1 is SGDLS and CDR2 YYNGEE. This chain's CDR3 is CASNVQGAQAEAFF. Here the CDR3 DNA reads TGTGCCAGCAACGTACAGGGGGCCCAGGCTGAAGCTTTCTTT.

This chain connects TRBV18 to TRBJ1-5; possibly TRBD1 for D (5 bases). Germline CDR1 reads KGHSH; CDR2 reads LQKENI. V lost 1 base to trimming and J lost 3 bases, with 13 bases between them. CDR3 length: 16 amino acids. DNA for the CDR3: TGTGCCAGCTCACCACAGGGGTGGAGGGCCAATCAGCCCCAGCATTTT. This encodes CASSPQGWRANQPQHF.

CDR3 sequence: CASSDRGLAVPYNEQFF. The CDR3 DNA follows: TGTGCCAGCAGCGACAGGGGACTAGCGGTTCCGTACAATGAGCAGTTCTTC. This rearrangement joins TRBV2 to TRBJ2-1; 11 bases align to TRBD2. The CDR3 totals 17 residues. The V gene end was trimmed by 6 bases and the J gene end by 4 bases; junction bases not matched to a gene: 11. The germline CDR1 and CDR2 sequences are SNHLY and FYNNEI.

In DNA, the CDR3 is TGTGCCAGCAGTTACCTGACAGGGGGCGGTCGCAGGGAGCTGTTTTTT. It translates to CASSYLTGGGRRELFF. The chain joins TRBV6-5 to TRBJ2-2; 10 bases are a match to TRBD1. V lost 2 bases, J lost 9 bases, and 9 bases stayed unmatched. The CDR3 runs 16 residues. CDR1 and CDR2 (germline): MNHEY, SVGAGI.

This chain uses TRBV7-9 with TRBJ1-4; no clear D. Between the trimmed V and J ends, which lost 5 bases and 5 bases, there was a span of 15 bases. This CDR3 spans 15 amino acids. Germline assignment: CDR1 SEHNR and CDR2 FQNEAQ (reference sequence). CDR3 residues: CASSLGQLKNEKLFF. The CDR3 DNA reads TGTGCCAGCAGCCTTGGGCAGCTGAAAAATGAAAAACTGTTTTTT.

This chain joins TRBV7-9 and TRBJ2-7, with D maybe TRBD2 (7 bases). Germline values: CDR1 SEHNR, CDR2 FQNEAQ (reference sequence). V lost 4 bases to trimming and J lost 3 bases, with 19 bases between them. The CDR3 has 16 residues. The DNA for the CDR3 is TGTGCCAGCAGCTCCCAGGGAGGGGGGGTGAGCTACGAGCAGTACTTC. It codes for CASSSQGGGVSYEQYF.

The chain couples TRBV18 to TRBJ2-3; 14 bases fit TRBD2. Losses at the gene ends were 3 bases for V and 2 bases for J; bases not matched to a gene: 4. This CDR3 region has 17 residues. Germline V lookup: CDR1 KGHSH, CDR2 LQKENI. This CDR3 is CASSPRTSGGPTDTQYF. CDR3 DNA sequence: TGTGCCAGCTCACCTAGGACTAGCGGGGGGCCCACAGATACGCAGTATTTT.

CDR3 loop: CASGPTGGENIQYF. CDR3 nucleotide sequence: TGTGCTAGTGGGCCGACAGGGGGCGAAAACATTCAGTACTTC. This chain connects TRBV12-5 to TRBJ2-4; TRBD1 matches at 10 bases. V shed 6 bases, J shed 5 bases, and the junction held 4 bases outside the gene matches. CDR1 and CDR2 (germline): LGHNT, FRNRAP. The CDR3 runs to 14 residues.

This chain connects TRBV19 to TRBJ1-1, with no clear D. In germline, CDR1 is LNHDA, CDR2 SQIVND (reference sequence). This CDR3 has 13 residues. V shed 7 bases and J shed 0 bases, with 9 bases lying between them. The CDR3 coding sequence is TGTGCCAGTAACCAGGCCATGAACACTGAAGCTTTCTTT. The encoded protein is CASNQAMNTEAFF.

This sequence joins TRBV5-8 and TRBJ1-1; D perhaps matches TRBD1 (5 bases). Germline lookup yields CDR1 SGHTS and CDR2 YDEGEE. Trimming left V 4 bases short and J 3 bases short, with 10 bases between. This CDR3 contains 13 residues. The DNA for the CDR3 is TGTGCCAGCAGCGCCAGACAGCACACTGAAGCTTTCTTT. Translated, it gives CASSARQHTEAFF.

CDR3: CATSRVRVGGYTF. The CDR3 nucleotides are TGTGCCACCAGCAGAGTGAGGGTTGGCGGCTACACCTTC. The V gene is TRBV15, the J gene TRBJ1-2; the D is unclear. V dropped 1 base and J dropped 8 bases, with 11 bases sitting between them. The CDR3 is 13 amino acids. Germline CDR1 reads LNHNV; CDR2 reads YYDKDF (reference sequence).

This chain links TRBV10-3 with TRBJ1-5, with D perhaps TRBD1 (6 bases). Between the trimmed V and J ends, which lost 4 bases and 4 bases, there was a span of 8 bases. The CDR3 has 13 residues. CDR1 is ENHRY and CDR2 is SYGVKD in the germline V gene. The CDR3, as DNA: TGTGCCATCAGTGGGACAGAGAATCAGCCCCAGCATTTT. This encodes CAISGTENQPQHF.

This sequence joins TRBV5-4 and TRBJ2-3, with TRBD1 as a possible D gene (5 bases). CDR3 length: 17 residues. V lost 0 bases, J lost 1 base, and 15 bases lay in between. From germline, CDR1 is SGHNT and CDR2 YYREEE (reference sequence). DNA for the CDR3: TGTGCCAGCAGCTTGGGTGCGCTTGGGGCGGGCACAGATACGCAGTATTTT. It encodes CASSLGALGAGTDTQYF. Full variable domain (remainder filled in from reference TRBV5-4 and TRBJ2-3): ETGVTQSPTHLIKTRGQQVTLRCSSQSGHNTVSWYQQALGQGPQFIFQYYREEENGRGNFPPRFSGLQFPNYSSELNVNALELDDSALYLCASSLGALGAGTDTQYFGPGTRLTVL.

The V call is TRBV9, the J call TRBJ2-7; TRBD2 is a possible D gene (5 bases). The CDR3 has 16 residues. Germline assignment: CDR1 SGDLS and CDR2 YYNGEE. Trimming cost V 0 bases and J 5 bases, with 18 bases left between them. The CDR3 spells CASSVGTAWSGDEQYF. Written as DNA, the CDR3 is TGTGCCAGCAGCGTAGGGACTGCTTGGTCAGGTGACGAGCAGTACTTC.

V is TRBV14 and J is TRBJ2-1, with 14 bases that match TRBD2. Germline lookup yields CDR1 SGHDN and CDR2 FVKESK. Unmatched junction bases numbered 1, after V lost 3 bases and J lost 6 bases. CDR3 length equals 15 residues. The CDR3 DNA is TGTGCCAGCAGCCAGGGGACTAGCGGGAGCAATGAGCAGTTCTTC. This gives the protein CASSQGTSGSNEQFF.

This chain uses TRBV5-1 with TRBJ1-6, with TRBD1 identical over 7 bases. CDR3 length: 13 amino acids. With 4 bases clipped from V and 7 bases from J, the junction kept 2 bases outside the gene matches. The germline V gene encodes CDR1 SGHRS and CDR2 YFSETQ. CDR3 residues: CASSLTGNSPLHF. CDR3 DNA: TGCGCCAGCAGCCTGACAGGGAATTCACCCCTCCACTTT.

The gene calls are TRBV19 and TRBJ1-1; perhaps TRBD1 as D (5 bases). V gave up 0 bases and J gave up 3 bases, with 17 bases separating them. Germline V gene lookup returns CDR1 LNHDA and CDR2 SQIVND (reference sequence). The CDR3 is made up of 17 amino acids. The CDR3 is CASSIDQPQGRDTEAFF. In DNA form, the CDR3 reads TGTGCCAGTAGTATAGATCAACCGCAGGGAAGGGACACTGAAGCTTTCTTT.

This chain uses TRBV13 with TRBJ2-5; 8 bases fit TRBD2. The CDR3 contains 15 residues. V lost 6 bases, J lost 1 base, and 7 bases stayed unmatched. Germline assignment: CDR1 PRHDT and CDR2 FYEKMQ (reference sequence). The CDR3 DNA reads TGTGCCAGCAGTTCTTTGCGGGGGGTCCAAGAGACCCAGTACTTC. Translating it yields CASSSLRGVQETQYF. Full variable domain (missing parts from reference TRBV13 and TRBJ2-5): AAGVIQSPRHLIKEKRETATLKCYPIPRHDTVYWYQQGPGQDPQFLISFYEKMQSDKGSIPDRFSAQQFSDYHSELNMSSLELGDSALYFCASSSLRGVQETQYFGPGTRLLVL.